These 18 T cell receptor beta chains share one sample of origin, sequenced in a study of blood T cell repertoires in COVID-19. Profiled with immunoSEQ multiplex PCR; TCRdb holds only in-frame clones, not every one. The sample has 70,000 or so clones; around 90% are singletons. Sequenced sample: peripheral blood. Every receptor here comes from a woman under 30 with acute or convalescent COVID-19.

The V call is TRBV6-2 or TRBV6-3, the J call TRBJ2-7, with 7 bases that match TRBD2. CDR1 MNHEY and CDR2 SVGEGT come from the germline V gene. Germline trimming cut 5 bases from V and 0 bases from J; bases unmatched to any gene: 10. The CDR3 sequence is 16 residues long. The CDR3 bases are TGTGCCAGCAGTCCACCACTAGCGTACAGCTCCTACGAGCAGTACTTC. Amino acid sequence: CASSPPLAYSSYEQYF.

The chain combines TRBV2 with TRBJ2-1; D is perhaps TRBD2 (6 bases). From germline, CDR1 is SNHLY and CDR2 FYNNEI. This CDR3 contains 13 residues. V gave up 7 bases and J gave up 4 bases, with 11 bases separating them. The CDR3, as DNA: TGTGCCAGCATTAGCGCGGGGTACAATGAGCAGTTCTTC. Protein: CASISAGYNEQFF.

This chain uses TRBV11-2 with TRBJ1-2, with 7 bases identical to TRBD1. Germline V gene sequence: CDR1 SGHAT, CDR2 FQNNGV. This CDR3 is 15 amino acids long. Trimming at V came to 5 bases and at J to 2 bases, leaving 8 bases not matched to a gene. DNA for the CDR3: TGTGCCAGCAGCCCGCAGGGGGTTCCGAACTATGGCTACACCTTC. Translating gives CASSPQGVPNYGYTF.

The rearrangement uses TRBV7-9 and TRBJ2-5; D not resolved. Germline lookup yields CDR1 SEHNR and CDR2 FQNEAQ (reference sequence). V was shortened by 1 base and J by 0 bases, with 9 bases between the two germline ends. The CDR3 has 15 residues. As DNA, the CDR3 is TGTGCCAGCAGCTTAGTCTTTGGCAACCAAGAGACCCAGTACTTC. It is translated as CASSLVFGNQETQYF.

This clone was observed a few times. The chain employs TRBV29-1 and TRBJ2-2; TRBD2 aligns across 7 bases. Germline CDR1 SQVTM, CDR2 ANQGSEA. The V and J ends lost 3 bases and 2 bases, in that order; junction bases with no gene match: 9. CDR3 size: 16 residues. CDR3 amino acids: CSVDPGSGANTGELFF. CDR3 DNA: TGCAGCGTTGACCCAGGAAGCGGGGCAAACACCGGGGAGCTGTTTTTT.

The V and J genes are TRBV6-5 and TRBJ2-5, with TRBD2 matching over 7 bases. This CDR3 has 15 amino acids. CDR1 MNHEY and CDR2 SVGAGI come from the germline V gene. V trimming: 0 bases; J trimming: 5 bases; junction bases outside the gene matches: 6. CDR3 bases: TGTGCCAGCAGTTACTCCGGCGGGGGAGGGGAGACCCAGTACTTC. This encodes CASSYSGGGGETQYF.

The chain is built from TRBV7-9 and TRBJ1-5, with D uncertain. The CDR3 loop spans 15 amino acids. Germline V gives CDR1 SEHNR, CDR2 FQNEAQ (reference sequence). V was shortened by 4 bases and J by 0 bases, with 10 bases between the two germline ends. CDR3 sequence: CASSSQAYSNQPQHF. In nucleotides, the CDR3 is TGTGCCAGCAGCTCCCAGGCTTATAGCAATCAGCCCCAGCATTTT.

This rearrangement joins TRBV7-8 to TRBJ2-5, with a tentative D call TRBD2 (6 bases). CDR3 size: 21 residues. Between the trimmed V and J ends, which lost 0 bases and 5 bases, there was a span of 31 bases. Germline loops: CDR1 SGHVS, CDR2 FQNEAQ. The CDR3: CASSLAALGDGRGSVRETQYF. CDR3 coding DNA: TGTGCCAGCAGCTTAGCGGCTCTGGGGGACGGTCGGGGGAGTGTGCGGGAGACCCAGTACTTC.

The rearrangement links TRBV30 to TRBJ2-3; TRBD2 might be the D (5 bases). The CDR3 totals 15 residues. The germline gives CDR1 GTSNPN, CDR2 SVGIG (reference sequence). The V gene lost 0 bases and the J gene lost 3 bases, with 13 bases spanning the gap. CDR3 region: CAWSVRPRGTDTQYF. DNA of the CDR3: TGTGCCTGGAGTGTACGCCCACGGGGTACAGATACGCAGTATTTT.

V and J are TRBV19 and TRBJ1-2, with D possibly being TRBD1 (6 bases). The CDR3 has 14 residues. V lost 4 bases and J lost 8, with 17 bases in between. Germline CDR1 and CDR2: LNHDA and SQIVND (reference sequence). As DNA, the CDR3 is TGTGCCAGTAGTACGCTACAGGGTTTCGAAGGCTACACCTTC. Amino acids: CASSTLQGFEGYTF.

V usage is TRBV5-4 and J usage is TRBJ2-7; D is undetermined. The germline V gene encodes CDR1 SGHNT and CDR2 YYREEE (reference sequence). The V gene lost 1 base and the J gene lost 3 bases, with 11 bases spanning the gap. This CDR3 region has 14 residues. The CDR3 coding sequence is TGTGCCAGCAGCTTGATGCCGCCCGGCTACGAGCAGTACTTC. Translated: CASSLMPPGYEQYF.

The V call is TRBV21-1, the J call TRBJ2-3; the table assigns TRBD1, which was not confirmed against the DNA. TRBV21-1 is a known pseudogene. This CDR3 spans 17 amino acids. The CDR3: CASSKKGDSHNTDTQYF. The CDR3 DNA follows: TGTGCCAGCAGCAAAAAGGGGGACAGTCATAACACAGATACGCAGTATTTT.

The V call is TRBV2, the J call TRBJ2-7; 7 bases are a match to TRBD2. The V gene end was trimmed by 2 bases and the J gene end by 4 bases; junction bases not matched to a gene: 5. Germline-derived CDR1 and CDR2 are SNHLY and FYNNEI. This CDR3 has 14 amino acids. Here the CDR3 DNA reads TGTGCCAGCAGTGAAACAGCGGGGTTATACGAGCAGTACTTC. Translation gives CASSETAGLYEQYF.

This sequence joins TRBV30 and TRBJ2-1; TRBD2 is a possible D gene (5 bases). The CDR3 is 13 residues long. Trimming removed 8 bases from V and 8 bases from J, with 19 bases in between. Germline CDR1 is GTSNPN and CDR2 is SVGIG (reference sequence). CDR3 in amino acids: CAGKTAEKHEQFF. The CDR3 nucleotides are TGTGCCGGTAAAACAGCGGAAAAGCATGAGCAGTTCTTC.

CDR3: CAWRRRGISNEQFF. CDR3 sequence (DNA): TGTGCCTGGAGAAGGAGGGGTATCTCTAATGAGCAGTTCTTC. The chain uses TRBV30 and TRBJ2-1, with TRBD2 as a possible D gene (6 bases). Germline V gives CDR1 GTSNPN, CDR2 SVGIG (reference sequence). CDR3 length: 14 residues. The V gene lost 3 bases and the J gene lost 7 bases, with 16 bases spanning the gap.

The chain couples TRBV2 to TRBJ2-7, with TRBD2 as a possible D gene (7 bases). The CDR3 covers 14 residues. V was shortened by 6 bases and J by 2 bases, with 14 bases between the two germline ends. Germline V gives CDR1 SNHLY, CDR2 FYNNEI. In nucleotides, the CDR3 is TGTGCCAGCAGCAACAGGGAGGGGCCCTACGAGCAGTACTTC. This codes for CASSNREGPYEQYF.

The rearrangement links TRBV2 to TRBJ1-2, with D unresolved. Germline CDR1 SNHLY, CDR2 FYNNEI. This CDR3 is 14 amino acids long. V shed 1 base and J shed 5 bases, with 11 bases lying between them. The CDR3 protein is CASSEVWRIYGYTF. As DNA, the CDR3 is TGTGCCAGCAGTGAAGTTTGGCGGATTTATGGCTACACCTTC.

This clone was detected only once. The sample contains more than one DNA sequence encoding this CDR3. CDR3 sequence: CSARGGTEAFF. The CDR3 coding sequence is TGCAGTGCTAGGGGGGGCACTGAAGCTTTCTTT. V and J are TRBV20-1 and TRBJ1-1; D perhaps matches TRBD1 (5 bases). The V gene's germline CDR1 is DFQATT and CDR2 SNEGSKA (reference sequence). V gave up 3 bases and J gave up 4 bases, with 6 bases separating them. The CDR3 covers 11 residues.